Following are 26 T cell receptor beta chains from one sample sequenced in a study of spatial heterogeneity in lung cancer. The time point here: blood at routine non-recurrence follow-up after resection. TCRdb passed the 5' RACE reads through MiXCR, listing each CDR3 protein once. Among some 41,000 distinct CDR3 sequences listed, over 9.5% were seen once. The sample consisted of PBMCs, taken at follow-up. The receptors were sampled from a female donor with early-stage non-small cell lung cancer.

This clonotype was picked up many times. The chain combines TRBV20-1 with TRBJ2-4; no definite D call. The CDR3 is 15 amino acids. V lost 3 bases and J lost 0, with 12 bases in between. The germline CDR1 and CDR2 sequences are DFQATT and SNEGSKA (reference sequence). The CDR3 sequence is CSARFIQTAKNIQYF. The CDR3 DNA sequence: TGCAGTGCTAGGTTTATACAGACAGCCAAAAACATTCAGTACTTC.

The sample holds many counts of this clonotype. The chain has TRBV30 and TRBJ2-2, with 8 bases that match TRBD1. There are 13 residues in the CDR3. Trimming cost V 4 bases and J 4 bases; bases outside gene matches: 2. The V gene's germline CDR1 is GTSNPN and CDR2 SVGIG (reference sequence). The CDR3 reads CAWKTGATGELFF. The CDR3 DNA sequence: TGTGCCTGGAAGACAGGGGCCACCGGGGAGCTGTTTTTT.

This clonotype was detected only a few times. The chain carries TRBV29-1 and TRBJ2-1, with D unresolved. The CDR3 has 12 amino acids. Trimming removed 8 bases from V and 4 bases from J, with 12 bases in between. Germline V gene lookup returns CDR1 SQVTM and CDR2 ANQGSEA. CDR3 sequence: CSTEHSYNEQFF. The CDR3 coding sequence is TGCAGCACCGAGCACAGTTACAATGAGCAGTTCTTC.

The rearrangement uses TRBV5-1 and TRBJ2-3, with D possibly TRBD1 on 6 matching bases. Deletions cut 5 bases from V and 0 bases from J, with 10 bases between. This CDR3 contains 14 residues. The germline gives CDR1 SGHRS, CDR2 YFSETQ. The CDR3, as DNA: TGCGCCAGCAGAGACAGGCCCAGCACAGATACGCAGTATTTT. Residues: CASRDRPSTDTQYF.

This clonotype was seen repeatedly, ten times or more. V usage is TRBV6-2 or TRBV6-3 and J usage is TRBJ1-1; D is unresolved. The CDR3 sequence is 13 residues long. The germline V gene has CDR1 MNHEY and CDR2 SVGEGT. V was cut by 7 bases and J by 1 base, with 10 bases left in between. For the CDR3, the DNA is TGTGCCAGCACAGACACCTCGAACACTGAAGCTTTCTTT. Protein product: CASTDTSNTEAFF.

The V call is TRBV11-2, the J call TRBJ2-7; either TRBD1 or TRBD2 may fit D (5 bases each). Germline V CDR1 and CDR2: SGHAT, FQNNGV. The CDR3 contains 14 residues. Trimming took 4 bases from V and 4 from J, leaving 14 bases between them. In DNA, the CDR3 is TGTGCCAGCAGCTCCCCCAGGGACGCGTACGAGCAGTACTTC. Translating it yields CASSSPRDAYEQYF.

This clonotype was observed at least ten times. The chain links TRBV20-1 to TRBJ2-7; D gene uncertain. V gave up 4 bases and J gave up 1 base, with 8 bases separating them. Per the germline V gene, CDR1 is DFQATT and CDR2 is SNEGSKA (reference sequence). The CDR3 contains 12 residues. The CDR3 region has the DNA TGCAGTGCTACCGGCCGGTCCTACGAGCAGTACTTC. Its protein product is CSATGRSYEQYF.

There are a few counts of this clonotype. This sequence joins TRBV4-2 and TRBJ1-2; tentative D call: TRBD1 (6 bases). Germline V gives CDR1 LGHNA, CDR2 YNFKEQ. The length of the CDR3 is 15 residues. The ends were cut back, 0 bases at V and 3 bases at J, with 11 bases in the middle. The CDR3 region has the DNA TGTGCCAGCAGCCAAGATCGGGGGCAGGACTATGGCTACACCTTC. This codes for CASSQDRGQDYGYTF.

The chain has TRBV5-1 and TRBJ2-2; 7 bases match TRBD2. Per germline, CDR1 SGHRS and CDR2 YFSETQ. The CDR3 contains 16 residues. The J segment lost 3 bases and the V segment lost 4 bases, leaving 9 bases of the junction unmatched. This CDR3 reads CASSQTTSRDTGELFF. The CDR3 nucleotides read TGCGCCAGCAGCCAAACGACTAGCAGAGACACCGGGGAGCTGTTTTTT.

This clonotype was seen more than once but under ten times. The chain links TRBV7-2 to TRBJ2-1; perhaps TRBD1 as D (5 bases). The CDR3 extends over 15 amino acids. The germline CDR1 and CDR2 sequences are SGHTA and FQGNSA. The ends were cut back, 4 bases at V and 0 bases at J, with 10 bases in the middle. This chain's CDR3 is CASSSRVSSYNEQFF. The CDR3 nucleotides are TGTGCCAGCAGCTCCAGGGTGAGCTCCTACAATGAGCAGTTCTTC.

The rearrangement uses TRBV7-2 and TRBJ1-5, with D possibly matching TRBD1 (6 bases). Germline values: CDR1 SGHTA, CDR2 FQGNSA. Between the trimmed V and J ends, which lost 2 bases and 0 bases, there was a span of 8 bases. The CDR3 sequence is 15 residues long. CDR3 DNA: TGTGCCAGCAGCTTATCGGACAGTAGCAATCAGCCCCAGCATTTT. It specifies CASSLSDSSNQPQHF.

This clonotype was seen a few times. This rearrangement joins TRBV19 to TRBJ2-1, with D perhaps matching TRBD1 (6 bases). Germline CDR1 LNHDA, CDR2 SQIVND (reference sequence). This CDR3 is 15 amino acids long. Between the trimmed V and J ends, which lost 2 bases and 11 bases, there was a span of 19 bases. CDR3 bases: TGTGCCAGTAGTATACCCTCCGGGACAACCGGTCAGCAGTTCTTC. As protein: CASSIPSGTTGQQFF. The whole variable domain, filled in from reference TRBV19 and TRBJ2-1, reads DGGITQSPKYLFRKEGQNVTLSCEQNLNHDAMYWYRQDPGQGLRLIYYSQIVNDFQKGDIAEGYSVSREKKESFPLTVTSAQKNPTAFYLCASSIPSGTTGQQFFGPGTRLTVL.

This clonotype was observed many times. V and J are TRBV29-1 and TRBJ2-7; 10 bases are a match to TRBD1. The V gene's germline CDR1 is SQVTM and CDR2 ANQGSEA. The CDR3 length is 13 residues. V lost 1 base, J lost 3 bases, and 0 bases stayed unmatched. The CDR3 spells CSVEGTGGYEQYF. CDR3 sequence (DNA): TGCAGCGTTGAAGGGACAGGGGGCTACGAGCAGTACTTC.

This clonotype was detected many times. The chain carries TRBV4-1 and TRBJ2-7; the match to TRBD2 covers 9 bases. V gave up 3 bases and J gave up 2 bases; unmatched junction bases: 2. The CDR3 extends over 14 amino acids. Germline CDR1 and CDR2: MGHRA and YSYEKL. The CDR3 reads CASSHAGGTYEQYF. CDR3 DNA: TGCGCCAGCAGCCATGCGGGGGGGACCTACGAGCAGTACTTC.

This clonotype has only a few counts. This chain connects TRBV7-3 to TRBJ2-2, with 8 bases aligning to TRBD2. The V and J ends lost 5 bases and 4 bases, in that order; junction bases with no gene match: 6. The CDR3 totals 15 residues. The V gene's germline CDR1 is SGHTA and CDR2 FQGTGA. CDR3 region: CASSIRTSPTGELFF. Here the CDR3 DNA reads TGTGCCAGCAGCATCCGGACTAGCCCCACCGGGGAGCTGTTTTTT.

V gene TRBV20-1 combines with J gene TRBJ2-2; 7 positions agree with TRBD1. The germline gives CDR1 DFQATT, CDR2 SNEGSKA (reference sequence). V was pared by 6 bases and J by 1 base, with 11 bases of the junction left unmatched. The CDR3 loop spans 16 amino acids. As DNA, the CDR3 is TGCAGTGCGGAGAGGCCGACAGGGAAGAACACCGGGGAGCTGTTTTTT. Translating gives CSAERPTGKNTGELFF.

Only a few counts were recorded for this clonotype. The V and J genes are TRBV14 and TRBJ2-2, with D possibly TRBD2 on 5 matching bases. Germline loops: CDR1 SGHDN, CDR2 FVKESK. The germline V and J ends were trimmed by 0 bases and 11 bases, with 10 bases remaining between them. The CDR3 runs to 13 residues. The CDR3 sequence: CASSQDTSGELFF. The CDR3 region has the DNA TGTGCCAGCAGCCAAGATACCAGCGGAGAGCTGTTTTTT.

This clonotype was seen at least ten times. V is TRBV12-3 or TRBV12-4 and J is TRBJ1-5; perhaps TRBD1 as D (5 bases). The CDR3 runs 14 residues. Trimming took 6 bases from V and 0 from J, leaving 9 bases between them. CDR3: CASSRDHSNQPQHF. The CDR3 DNA is TGTGCCAGCAGCAGGGACCATAGCAATCAGCCCCAGCATTTT.

This clonotype has a count of ten or more. The V call is TRBV7-2, the J call TRBJ2-1, with D tentatively TRBD2 (7 bases). The V and J ends lost 0 bases and 8 bases respectively, with 11 bases between them. CDR1 is SGHTA and CDR2 is FQGNSA in the germline V gene. The length of the CDR3 is 14 residues. CDR3 amino acids: CASSLAGGPDEQFF. The CDR3 DNA reads TGTGCCAGCAGCTTAGCGGGGGGGCCAGATGAGCAGTTCTTC.

This clonotype was seen repeatedly, ten times or more. The chain combines TRBV7-2 with TRBJ1-6; possible D gene TRBD1, 5 bases. Germline CDR1 reads SGHTA; CDR2 reads FQGNSA. Trimming cost V 5 bases and J 5 bases, with 13 bases left between them. This CDR3 spans 15 amino acids. CDR3 coding DNA: TGTGCCAGCAGCCTCCTGACAGCCAATAATTCACCCCTCCACTTT. Translated: CASSLLTANNSPLHF.

This clonotype was seen only a few times. In nucleotides, the CDR3 is TGTGCCCGGTCGGGGACAGGGGGTGAAAAACTGTTTTTT. Translated, it gives CARSGTGGEKLFF. The chain employs TRBV30 and TRBJ1-4; 11 positions agree with TRBD1. J lost 7 bases, V lost 8 bases, and 6 bases had no gene match. The CDR3 extends over 13 amino acids. Per the germline V gene, CDR1 is GTSNPN and CDR2 is SVGIG (reference sequence). The whole variable domain, filled in from reference TRBV30 and TRBJ1-4, reads SQTIHQWPATLVQPVGSPLSLECTVEGTSNPNLYWYRQAAGRGLQLLFYSVGIGQISSEVPQNLSASRPQDRQFILSSKKLLLSDSGFYLCARSGTGGEKLFFGSGTQLSVL.

There are many counts of this clonotype. CDR3 sequence: CASNPFMEIGQETQYF. The CDR3 DNA reads TGTGCCAGCAACCCTTTTATGGAAATTGGACAAGAGACCCAGTACTTC. The rearrangement joins TRBV6-1 to TRBJ2-5; D is unresolved. Trimming pared 7 bases from V and 2 bases from J, leaving 20 bases between. Per the germline V gene, CDR1 is MNHNS and CDR2 is SASEGT. CDR3 length: 16 residues.

A few counts support this clonotype. This CDR3 is CASSLDYRGYTGELFF. CDR3 sequence (DNA): TGTGCCAGCAGTTTAGATTACAGGGGGTACACCGGGGAGCTGTTTTTT. The chain is built from TRBV12-3 or TRBV12-4 and TRBJ2-2, with TRBD1 matching 8 bases. There are 16 residues in the CDR3. V shed 1 base, J shed 3 bases, and the junction held 4 bases outside the gene matches.

The J gene is TRBJ2-5, the V gene TRBV4-3; 8 positions match TRBD1. The CDR3 contains 15 residues. Per germline, CDR1 LGHNA and CDR2 YSLEER. The J segment lost 2 bases and the V segment lost 3 bases, leaving 5 bases of the junction unmatched. The CDR3 DNA reads as TGCGCCAGCAGCCATCCCCGGGACAGGCAAGAGACCCAGTACTTC. Translated, it gives CASSHPRDRQETQYF.

This clonotype was seen only a few times. The rearrangement uses TRBV4-1 and TRBJ1-5; D is ambiguous. Per the germline V gene, CDR1 is MGHRA and CDR2 is YSYEKL. The CDR3 runs to 12 residues. V lost 2 bases and J 9 bases, leaving 8 bases between the germline ends. CDR3 protein: CASSQLGGPQHF. The CDR3 nucleotides are TGCGCCAGCAGCCAACTGGGTGGGCCCCAGCATTTT.

This clonotype showed up many times. The CDR3 reads CASSLGVGQGANEQYF. Written as DNA, the CDR3 is TGTGCCAGCAGCTTGGGAGTTGGGCAGGGGGCCAACGAGCAGTACTTC. This sequence joins TRBV5-5 and TRBJ2-7, with 8 bases aligning to TRBD1. The CDR3 totals 16 residues. Germline assignment: CDR1 SGHKS and CDR2 YYEKEE (reference sequence). Trimming at V came to 0 bases and at J to 5 bases, leaving 10 bases not matched to a gene.